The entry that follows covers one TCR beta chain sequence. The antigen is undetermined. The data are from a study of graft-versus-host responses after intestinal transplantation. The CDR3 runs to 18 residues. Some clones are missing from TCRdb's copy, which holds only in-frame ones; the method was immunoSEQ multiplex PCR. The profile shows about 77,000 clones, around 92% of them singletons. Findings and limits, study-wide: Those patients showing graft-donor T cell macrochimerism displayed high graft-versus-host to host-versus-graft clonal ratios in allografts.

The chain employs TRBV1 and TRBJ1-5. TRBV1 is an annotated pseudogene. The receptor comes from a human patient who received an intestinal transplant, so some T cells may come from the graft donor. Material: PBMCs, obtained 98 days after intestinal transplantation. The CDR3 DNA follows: TGCACCAGCAGCCCAAGTAAAACTCGGGAACCCTGCAATCAGCCCCAGCATTTT. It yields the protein CTSSPSKTREPCNQPQHF.